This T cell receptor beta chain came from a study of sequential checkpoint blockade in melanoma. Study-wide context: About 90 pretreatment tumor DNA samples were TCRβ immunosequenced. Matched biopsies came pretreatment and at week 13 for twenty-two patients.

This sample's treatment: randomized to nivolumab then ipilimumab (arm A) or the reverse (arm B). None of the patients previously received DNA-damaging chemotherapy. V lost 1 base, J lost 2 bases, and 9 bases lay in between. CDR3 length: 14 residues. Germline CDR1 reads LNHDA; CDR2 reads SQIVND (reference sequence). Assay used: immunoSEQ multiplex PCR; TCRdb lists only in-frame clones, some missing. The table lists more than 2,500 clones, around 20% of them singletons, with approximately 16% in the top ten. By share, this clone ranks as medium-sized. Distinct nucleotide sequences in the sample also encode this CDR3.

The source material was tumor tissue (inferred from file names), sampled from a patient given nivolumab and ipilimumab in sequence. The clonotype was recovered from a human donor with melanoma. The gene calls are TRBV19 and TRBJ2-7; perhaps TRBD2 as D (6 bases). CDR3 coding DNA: TGTGCCAGTAGTATAGTTAGCGGAACCTACGAGCAGTACTTC. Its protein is CASSIVSGTYEQYF.